This section outlines one T cell receptor (beta chain) sequence together with its context. TCRdb re-called the PCR reads through MiXCR, storing one row per CDR3 protein. The data show some 9,600 distinct CDR3 sequences, more than 25% seen once. The data stem from a study of immune characterization of retroperitoneal liposarcoma. V lost 5 bases to trimming and J lost 0 bases; unmatched junction nucleotides: 3. Germline lookup yields CDR1 MNHNS and CDR2 SASEGT. This CDR3 has 15 residues. This clonotype was sampled from a male donor with retroperitoneal liposarcoma. The chain recombines TRBV6-1 with TRBJ2-1; 8 bases map to TRBD2. The sample taken for sequencing was blood. The CDR3 DNA sequence: TGTGCCAGCAGTCAAAGCGGGAGCTCCTACAATGAGCAGTTCTTC. Amino acids: CASSQSGSSYNEQFF.